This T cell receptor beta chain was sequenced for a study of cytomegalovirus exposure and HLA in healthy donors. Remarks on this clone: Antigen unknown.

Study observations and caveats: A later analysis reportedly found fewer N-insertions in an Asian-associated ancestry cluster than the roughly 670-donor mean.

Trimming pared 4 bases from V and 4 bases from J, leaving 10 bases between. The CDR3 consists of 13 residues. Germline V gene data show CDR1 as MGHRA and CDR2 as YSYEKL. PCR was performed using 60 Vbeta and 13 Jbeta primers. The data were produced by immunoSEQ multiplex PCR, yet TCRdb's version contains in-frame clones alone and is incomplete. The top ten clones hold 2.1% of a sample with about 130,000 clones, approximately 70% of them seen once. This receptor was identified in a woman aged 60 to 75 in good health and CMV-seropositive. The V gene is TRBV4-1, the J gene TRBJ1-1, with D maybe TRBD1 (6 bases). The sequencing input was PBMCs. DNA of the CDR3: TGCGCCAGCAGCCGAGGACAGAGCACTGAAGCTTTCTTT. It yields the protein CASSRGQSTEAFF.